The clone carrying this T cell receptor (beta chain) was counted only a few times. Its antigen is unidentified. Trimming removed 0 bases from V and 7 bases from J; junction bases left unmatched: 7. Per the germline V gene, CDR1 is MGHRA and CDR2 is YSYEKL. The CDR3 totals 15 residues. The data are from a study of CD8 T cell repertoires and HIV-1 epitope variants. Study at large: Autologous T cell-negative cells served as antigen-presenting cells in equal numbers.

Assay used: immunoSEQ multiplex PCR; TCRdb lists only in-frame clones, some missing. The repertoire has roughly 7,000 clones, roughly 61% of them found once; the top ten carry 35% to 50%. The sample comprised cultured CD8+ T cells derived from PBMCs. The genes are TRBV4-1 and TRBJ2-7, with 9 positions matching TRBD2. The sequence derives from a male donor with HIV. CDR3 protein: CASSQDGGGAGEQYF. CDR3 nucleotide sequence: TGCGCCAGCAGCCAAGACGGCGGGGGGGCCGGGGAGCAGTACTTC.